The sample holds many counts of the clone carrying this T cell receptor (beta chain). The library was built from about 400 ng RNA with molecular barcoded adaptors for alpha/delta and beta/gamma chains. Each CDR3 protein gets one entry after TCRdb re-called the reads with MiXCR. The sample lists roughly 90,000 distinct CDR3 sequences, roughly an eighth occurring once. This sample was included in a study of read filtering for tumor transcriptome and immune sequencing. On the study more broadly: RNA-seq yielded only roughly 85 to 1,400 TCR reads, IR-seq about 4.05 to 11 million.

V lost 3 bases, J lost 0 bases, and 6 bases lay in between. There are 14 residues in the CDR3. Germline loops: CDR1 SGHTA, CDR2 FQGNSA. Sequenced material: a population of CD138-negative cells sorted from bone marrow. This rearrangement joins TRBV7-2 to TRBJ1-5; no reliable D call. The clonotype was recovered from a donor over 35 with multiple myeloma. DNA of the CDR3: TGTGCCAGCAGCTTCTCCTATAGCAATCAGCCCCAGCATTTT. The encoded protein is CASSFSYSNQPQHF.